The 14 T cell receptor beta chains below all came from one sample that was sequenced in a study of beta chain features in type 1 diabetes. Expressed TCRB transcripts were sequenced after all isolated RNA was converted to cDNA. Libraries were prepared by immunoSEQ multiplex PCR; TCRdb keeps only in-frame clonotypes and omits some of them. The repertoire holds over 700,000 clones, with about a sixth as singletons. Sequences were obtained from naive CD4+ T cells from blood. These receptors originate from a young woman in good health.

The chain links TRBV11-2 to TRBJ2-3, with 12 bases fitting TRBD2. V lost 3 bases and J lost 3; bases outside the gene matches: 7. The CDR3 has 17 amino acids. In germline, CDR1 is SGHAT, CDR2 FQNNGV. Here the CDR3 reads CASSLRGTSGLTDTQYF. CDR3 nucleotides: TGTGCCAGCAGCTTGCGAGGGACTAGCGGGTTGACAGATACGCAGTATTTT.

Only a few counts were recorded for this clone. This chain connects TRBV11-1 to TRBJ2-7, with D perhaps matching TRBD1 (6 bases). The CDR3 loop spans 13 amino acids. Trimming cost V 5 bases and J 3 bases, with 11 bases left between them. Germline V gives CDR1 SGHAT, CDR2 FQDESV (reference sequence). CDR3 residues: CASSPDRIYEQYF. DNA of the CDR3: TGTGCCAGCAGCCCGGACAGAATCTACGAGCAGTACTTC.

The chain employs TRBV7-9 and TRBJ1-5; 7 bases are shared with TRBD1. The trim removed 2 bases at V and 4 bases at J, leaving 2 bases unmatched. CDR3 length equals 14 residues. Germline V CDR1 and CDR2: SEHNR, FQNEAQ (reference sequence). The CDR3 sequence is CASSLRDRNQPQHF. CDR3 in DNA: TGTGCCAGCAGCTTAAGGGACAGAAATCAGCCCCAGCATTTT.

This clone has more than one count but fewer than ten. V is TRBV6-6 and J is TRBJ1-5, with D possibly being TRBD1 (6 bases). CDR1 and CDR2 from the germline V gene are MNHNY and SVGAGI (reference sequence). Between the trimmed V and J ends, which lost 6 bases and 6 bases, there was a span of 21 bases. The CDR3 contains 16 residues. The CDR3 coding sequence is TGTGCCAGCAGCCGCGATCCATACAGGGTAACTCAGCCCCAGCATTTT. It specifies CASSRDPYRVTQPQHF.

The V call is TRBV19, the J call TRBJ2-6; no clear D gene. The CDR3 consists of 15 residues. CDR1 and CDR2 from the germline V gene are LNHDA and SQIVND (reference sequence). With 7 bases removed from V and 0 bases from J, the gap between germline ends came to 10 bases. The DNA for the CDR3 is TGTGCCAGTATTTCGGGTAGCTCTGGGGCCAACGTCCTGACTTTC. It yields the protein CASISGSSGANVLTF.

This chain links TRBV10-3 with TRBJ1-2, with TRBD1 as a possible D gene (5 bases). The CDR3 loop spans 14 amino acids. The germline V and J ends were trimmed by 4 bases and 6 bases, with 15 bases remaining between them. Germline V CDR1 and CDR2: ENHRY, SYGVKD. CDR3 in amino acids: CAISATDTENGYTF. The CDR3 nucleotides read TGTGCCATCAGTGCCACGGACACGGAGAATGGCTACACCTTC.

This clone was seen a few times. J is TRBJ1-5 and V is TRBV15, with D uncertain. CDR1 and CDR2 from the germline V gene are LNHNV and YYDKDF (reference sequence). The V end lost 1 base, the J end lost 4 bases, and 5 bases lay between the germline ends. The CDR3 sequence is 13 residues long. The CDR3 reads CATSRALNQPQHF. CDR3 bases: TGTGCCACCAGCAGAGCGCTAAATCAGCCCCAGCATTTT.

The genes are TRBV7-9 and TRBJ2-5; 9 bases align to TRBD1. The trim removed 4 bases at V and 4 bases at J, leaving 1 base unmatched. This CDR3 region has 13 residues. The V gene's germline CDR1 is SEHNR and CDR2 FQNEAQ (reference sequence). CDR3 coding DNA: TGTGCCAGCAGCTCGACAGGGGGAGAGACCCAGTACTTC. Amino acids: CASSSTGGETQYF.

The chain joins TRBV7-9 to TRBJ1-2, with D unresolved. Germline loops: CDR1 SEHNR, CDR2 FQNEAQ (reference sequence). The V and J ends lost 5 bases and 5 bases respectively, with 15 bases between them. This CDR3 comprises 14 residues. As DNA, the CDR3 is TGTGCCAGCAGCCCCCCCGGTTTTGGGTATGGCTACACCTTC. Its translation is CASSPPGFGYGYTF. The variable domain in full, completed from reference TRBV7-9 and TRBJ1-2, reads DTGVSQNPRHKITKRGQNVTFRCDPISEHNRLYWYRQTLGQGPEFLTYFQNEAQLEKSRLLSDRFSAERPKGSFSTLEIQRTEQGDSAMYLCASSPPGFGYGYTFGSGTRLTVV.

The V call is TRBV19, the J call TRBJ2-1; D may be TRBD1 or TRBD2 (5 bases each). The ends were cut back, 3 bases at V and 1 base at J, with 10 bases in the middle. Germline CDR1 is LNHDA and CDR2 is SQIVND (reference sequence). This CDR3 has 15 amino acids. DNA for the CDR3: TGTGCCAGTAGTATCGGGGCAGGGTCCTACAATGAGCAGTTCTTC. Protein product: CASSIGAGSYNEQFF.

This clone turned up a few times. J is TRBJ2-5 and V is TRBV4-3; D gene unclear. V shed 0 bases and J shed 2 bases, with 13 bases lying between them. CDR3 length: 16 amino acids. Per germline, CDR1 LGHNA and CDR2 YSLEER. This CDR3 reads CASSQDWVSVQETQYF. CDR3 coding DNA: TGCGCCAGCAGCCAAGATTGGGTGTCAGTACAAGAGACCCAGTACTTC.

Only a few counts were recorded for this clone. The V and J genes are TRBV7-9 and TRBJ2-5, with 7 bases that match TRBD2. Germline CDR1 and CDR2: SEHNR and FQNEAQ (reference sequence). This CDR3 contains 16 residues. The ends lost 1 base at V and 2 bases at J; junction bases unmatched: 7. The CDR3: CASSLGLSGNQETQYF. CDR3 in DNA: TGTGCCAGCAGCTTAGGGCTCAGCGGGAATCAAGAGACCCAGTACTTC.

Here the CDR3 reads CASSFSFGKLAAQETQYF. The CDR3 DNA reads TGTGCCAGCAGCTTCTCCTTCGGTAAACTAGCGGCCCAAGAGACCCAGTACTTC. The chain combines TRBV5-4 with TRBJ2-5; TRBD2 matches at 8 bases. This CDR3 spans 18 amino acids. Trimming at V came to 2 bases and at J to 1 base, leaving 13 bases not matched to a gene. CDR1 and CDR2 from the germline V gene are SGHNT and YYREEE (reference sequence).

This clone was counted a few times. The CDR3, as DNA: TGTGCCAGCGGGATTCTGGATGGGGAGACCCAGTACTTC. This codes for CASGILDGETQYF. The chain is built from TRBV7-3 and TRBJ2-5; the D is unclear. The CDR3 extends over 13 amino acids. Trimming took 8 bases from V and 5 from J, leaving 15 bases between them. Germline values: CDR1 SGHTA, CDR2 FQGTGA. The entire variable domain, with the rest obtained from reference TRBV7-3 and TRBJ2-5, is as follows: GAGVSQTPSNKVTEKGKYVELRCDPISGHTALYWYRQSLGQGPEFLIYFQGTGAADDSGLPNDRFFAVRPEGSVSTLKIQRTERGDSAVYLCASGILDGETQYFGPGTRLLVL.